Detailed here is one TCR beta chain. The target antigen is unknown. The junction departs from the called germline gene at one end, perhaps through a read error. The data derive from a study of cytomegalovirus exposure and HLA in healthy donors. Overall study findings and caveats: Compared with the roughly 670-donor mean, an Asian-associated ancestry cluster reportedly had fewer N-insertions, according to a later analysis.

Germline values: CDR1 LGHDT, CDR2 YNNKEL (reference sequence). The length of the CDR3 is 9 residues. The PCR employed 60 Vbeta primers together with 13 Jbeta primers. The data were produced by immunoSEQ multiplex PCR, yet TCRdb's version contains in-frame clones alone and is incomplete. Of about 140,000 clones detected, about 80% appear once; the ten largest clones hold 2% to 2.5%. The origin of this receptor is a man aged 25-45 years in good health and CMV-seronegative. Source material: PBMCs. The chain carries TRBV3-1 (or the pseudogene TRBV3-2) and TRBJ2-7; perhaps TRBD2 as D (5 bases). In DNA, the CDR3 is TGTGCCAGCAGCCATCCCGGGGTTTTC. Translating gives CASSHPGVF.